A selection of T cell receptor beta chains follows, all from one sample in a study of shared clonotypes between healthy human individuals. This table comes from immunoSEQ multiplex PCR, and its TCRdb copy is limited to in-frame clones, with some not included. The sample contains millions of clones, roughly 94% of which appear only once. The source material was naive CD8+ T cells sorted from blood. These receptors were taken from a man younger than 30 in good health. Both conserved end residues are part of each CDR3. A D gene is named only where the DNA matches it firmly. A clone size is listed for some rows: how often the clone was seen (once, few, many), or a class if it is expanded.

NA | TRBV19 | TRBD2 | CASTGTSAYNEQFF
NA | TRBV4-2 | TRBD2 | CASSQDRGGAIYEQYF
NA | TRBV5-4 | NA | CASGNQFSPLHF
NA | TRBV6-5 | NA | CASSYKPNTEAFF
NA | TRBV9 | TRBD1 | CASSPTGATGELFF
NA | TRBV4-1 | NA | CASSQDFADVEAFF
NA | TRBV13 | NA | CASSLSRDIEQFF
once | TRBV2 | NA | CASSDKLGWDTQYF
NA | TRBV27 | TRBD1 | CASSLQGQGIGETQYF
NA | TRBV28 | NA | CASSNAPVGPYGYTF
NA | TRBV5-1 | NA | CASSAYGSYEQYF
NA | TRBV27 | TRBD1 | CASSLGQGAQGSYEQYF
NA | TRBV4-1 | TRBD1 | CASRLETGGFSYEQYF
NA | TRBV13 | TRBD2 | CASRLAGGYNEQFF
NA | TRBV5-1 | TRBD2 | CASSSASGTNNEQFF
NA | TRBV30 | TRBD1 | CAWSGGTGNSPLHF
NA | TRBV5-6 | NA | CASSPGWGPEAFF
NA | TRBV28 | TRBD2 | CASSPPGGGGPDTQYF
once | TRBV5-1 | TRBD2 | CASSEGLAGESEQYF
once | TRBV4-3 | TRBD1 | CASSHRTGEELFF
NA | TRBV5-4 | NA | CASSPGPPGEQFF
NA | TRBV11-2 | NA | CASSLDLTSWNTGELFF
NA | TRBV4-3 | NA | CARSQVQILSTEDFF
once | TRBV9 | TRBD1 | CASSPGQGVTGELFF
NA | TRBV6-1 | TRBD1 | CASMTGEGLQPQHF
NA | TRBV19 | NA | CASSTEGSNQPQHF
NA | TRBV10-3 | TRBD1 | CAISLTGGDGYTF
NA | TRBV6-4 | TRBD1 | CASHLGTGLKTQYF
NA | TRBV5-8 | TRBD1 | CASRVGQGNQPQHF
NA | TRBV5-1 | TRBD1 | CASSWTGGFDTEAFF
NA | TRBV19 | TRBD1 | CASSIGPGTGTYEQYF
NA | TRBV9 | TRBD2 | CASSGGDYEQYF
NA | TRBV25-1 | NA | CASSEGSQETQYF
NA | TRBV10-3 | NA | CAISEGIQGANTEAFF
NA | TRBV11-3 | NA | CASSPRGDTEAFF
NA | TRBV2 | NA | CASSEYGASSYNEQFF
NA | TRBV4-1 | NA | CASSQEGRANTEAFF
NA | TRBV5-1 | TRBD2 | CASSITGTSGTGELFF
few | TRBV7-9 | TRBD1 | CASSPRQGSEDYGYTF